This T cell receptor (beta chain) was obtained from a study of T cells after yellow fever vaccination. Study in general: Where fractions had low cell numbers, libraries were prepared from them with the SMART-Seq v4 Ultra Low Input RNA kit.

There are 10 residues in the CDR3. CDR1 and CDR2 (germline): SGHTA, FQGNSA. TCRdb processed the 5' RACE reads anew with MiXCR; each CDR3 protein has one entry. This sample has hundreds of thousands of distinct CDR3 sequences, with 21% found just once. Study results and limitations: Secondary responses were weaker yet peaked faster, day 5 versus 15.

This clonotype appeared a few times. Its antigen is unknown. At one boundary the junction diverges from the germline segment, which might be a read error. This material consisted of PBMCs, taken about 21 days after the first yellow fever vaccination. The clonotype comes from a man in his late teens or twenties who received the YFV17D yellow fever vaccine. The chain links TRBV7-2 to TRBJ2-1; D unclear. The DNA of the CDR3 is TGTGCCAGCAGCCGCAGCTTAATGTTATTC. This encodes CASSRSLMLF.